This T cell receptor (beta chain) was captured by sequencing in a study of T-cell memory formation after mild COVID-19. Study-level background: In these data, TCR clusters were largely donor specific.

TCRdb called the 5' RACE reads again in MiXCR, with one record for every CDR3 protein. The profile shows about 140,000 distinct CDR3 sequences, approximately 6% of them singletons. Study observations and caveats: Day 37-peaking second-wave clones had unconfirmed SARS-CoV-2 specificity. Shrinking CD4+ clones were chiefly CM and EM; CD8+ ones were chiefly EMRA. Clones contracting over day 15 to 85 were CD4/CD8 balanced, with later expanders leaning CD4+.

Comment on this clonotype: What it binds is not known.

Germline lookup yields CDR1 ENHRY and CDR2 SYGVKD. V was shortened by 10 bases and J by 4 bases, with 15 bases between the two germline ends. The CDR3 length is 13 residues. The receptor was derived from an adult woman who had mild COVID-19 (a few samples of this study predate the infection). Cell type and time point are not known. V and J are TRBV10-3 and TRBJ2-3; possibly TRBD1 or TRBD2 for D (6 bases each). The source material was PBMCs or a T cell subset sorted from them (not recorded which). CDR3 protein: CARSGGPADTQYF. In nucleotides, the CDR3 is TGTGCCAGGAGTGGGGGGCCTGCAGATACGCAGTATTTT.